The TCR beta chain described here comes from a study of PD-1 blockade in classical Hodgkin lymphoma. Whole-study findings and limits: Relative to healthy donors, newly diagnosed patients reportedly had lower baseline TCR diversity, which was reported as lower still in relapsed/refractory patients.

In its sample, this clone was seen once. The antigen is unknown. Data came from immunoSEQ multiplex PCR; TCRdb stores just in-frame clones and leaves some out. The table records under 130,000 clones, roughly nine tenths of them present only once. Time point specified: cycle 4 day 1 (C4D1), after five to seven weeks of nivolumab. There was relapse after autologous stem cell transplantation in every patient, and there was variation in brentuximab vedotin exposure. Trimming cost V 10 bases and J 8 bases; bases outside gene matches: 10. Germline loops: CDR1 MNHNS, CDR2 SASEGT. The CDR3 runs 13 residues. This rearrangement joins TRBV6-1 to TRBJ2-1; 8 positions match TRBD2. Material: peripheral blood mononuclear cells (PBMCs), obtained before the fourth cycle of nivolumab. This TCR was sampled from a human donor with classical Hodgkin lymphoma. In DNA form, the CDR3 reads TGTGCCACCGGGAGGGGGGGGAGCTATGAGCAGTTCTTC. Protein product: CATGRGGSYEQFF.